This paragraph reports one TCR beta chain. The target antigen is unknown. This sample is drawn from a study of beta chain features in type 1 diabetes. Findings and caveats of the study: Whether TCRB rearrangement is influenced by HLA type was left unresolved in this analysis.

There are 16 residues in the CDR3. Germline CDR1 is MGHDK and CDR2 is SYGVNS. V was pared by 3 bases and J by 4 bases, with 8 bases of the junction left unmatched. Since all of the isolated RNA was reverse transcribed, expressed TCRB transcripts were what got sequenced. Sequencing was performed with immunoSEQ multiplex PCR; in TCRdb, only in-frame clones are kept and a portion is missing. The table shows just over 450,000 clones, with about 32% occurring only once. This chain links TRBV25-1 with TRBJ2-1; 8 nucleotides line up with TRBD1. This TCR was sampled from a man between 18 and 35 years old in good health. The sample consisted of naive CD4+ T cells from blood. CDR3 sequence: CASSESKRTGYNEQFF. In DNA, the CDR3 is TGTGCCAGCAGTGAGAGCAAAAGGACAGGGTACAATGAGCAGTTCTTC.